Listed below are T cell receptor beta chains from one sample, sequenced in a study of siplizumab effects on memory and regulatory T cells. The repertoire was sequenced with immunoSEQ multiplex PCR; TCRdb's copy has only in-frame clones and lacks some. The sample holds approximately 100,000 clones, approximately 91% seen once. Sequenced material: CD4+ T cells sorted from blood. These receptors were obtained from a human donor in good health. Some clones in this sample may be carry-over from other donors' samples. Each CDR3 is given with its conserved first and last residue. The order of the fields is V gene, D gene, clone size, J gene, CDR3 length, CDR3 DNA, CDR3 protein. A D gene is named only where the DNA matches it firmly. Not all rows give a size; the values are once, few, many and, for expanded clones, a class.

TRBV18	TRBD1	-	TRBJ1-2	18	TGTGCCAGCCCCTACCAGAAGCCTAGGGACAGGGGTTTGTATGGCTACACCTTC	CASPYQKPRDRGLYGYTF
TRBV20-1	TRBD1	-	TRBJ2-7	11	TGCTCAGGGACAGGGGGCTACGAGCAGTACTTC	CSGTGGYEQYF
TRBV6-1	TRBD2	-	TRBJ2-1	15	TGTGCCAGCAGTGTTAGCGGGAGCGGCTACAATGAGCAGTTCTTC	CASSVSGSGYNEQFF
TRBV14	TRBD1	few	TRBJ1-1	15	TGTGCCAGCAGCCAAATGAGGGGGCCTGGCACTGAAGCTTTCTTT	CASSQMRGPGTEAFF
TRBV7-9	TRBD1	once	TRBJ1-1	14	TGTGCCAGCAGCTTAGACCAGGGGGGAACTGAAGCTTTCTTT	CASSLDQGGTEAFF
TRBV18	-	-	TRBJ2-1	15	TGTGCCAGCTCACCAAACGGGGGGCAGTTCAATGAGCAGTTCTTC	CASSPNGGQFNEQFF
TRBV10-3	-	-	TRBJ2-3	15	TGTGCCATCAGATCCGGACGGGAGAGGCTTGATACGCAGTATTTT	CAIRSGRERLDTQYF
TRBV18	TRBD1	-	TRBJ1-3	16	TGTGCCAGCTCACAAGACAGGGTTCTCTCTGGAAACACCATATATTTT	CASSQDRVLSGNTIYF
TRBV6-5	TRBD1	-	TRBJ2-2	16	TGTGCCAGCAGTTACCAAGGACAGGGGGGTGCCGGGGAGCTGTTTTTT	CASSYQGQGGAGELFF
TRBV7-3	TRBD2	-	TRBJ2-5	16	TGTGCCAGCAGCCTGACTAGCGGGAGGTCCCAAGAGACCCAGTACTTC	CASSLTSGRSQETQYF
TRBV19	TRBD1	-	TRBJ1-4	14	TGTGCCAGTAGTATTGGGGACAGCTCAGACAAACTGTTTTTT	CASSIGDSSDKLFF
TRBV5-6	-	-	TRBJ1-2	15	TGTGCCAGCATCCGGCGGGCAGGAACTAACTATGGCTACACCTTC	CASIRRAGTNYGYTF
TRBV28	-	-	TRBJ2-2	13	TGTGCCAGCGGAGGTTCCTACACCGGGGAGCTGTTTTTT	CASGGSYTGELFF
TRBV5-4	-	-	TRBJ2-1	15	TGTGCCAGCAGCCAAGGACTATTCGAATACAATGAGCAGTTCTTC	CASSQGLFEYNEQFF
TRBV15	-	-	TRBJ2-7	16	TGTGCCACCAGCAGAGGCCGGGGACCCTTCTCCTACGAGCAGTACTTC	CATSRGRGPFSYEQYF
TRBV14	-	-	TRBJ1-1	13	TGTGCCAGCAGCCAAGGGGCGGTGGCTGAAGCTTTCTTT	CASSQGAVAEAFF
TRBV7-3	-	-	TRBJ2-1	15	TGTGCCAGCAGCTTAATGTCAAGCCCGAACAATGAGCAGTTCTTC	CASSLMSSPNNEQFF
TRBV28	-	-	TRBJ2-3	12	TGTGCCAGCAGTCCCCTGGCAGATACGCAGTATTTT	CASSPLADTQYF
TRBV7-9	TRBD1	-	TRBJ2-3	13	TGTGCCTTCAGGGGGCGAGTCGAGGATACGCAGTATTTT	CAFRGRVEDTQYF
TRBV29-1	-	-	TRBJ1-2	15	TGCAGCGCTGACGAGGGACCCCGGGACCCCTATGGCTACACCTTC	CSADEGPRDPYGYTF
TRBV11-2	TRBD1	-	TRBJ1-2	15	TGTGCCAGCAGCCTTGGACAGGGAGATTTTCGTGGCTACACCTTC	CASSLGQGDFRGYTF
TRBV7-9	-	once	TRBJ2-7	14	TGTGCCAGCAGCTTAGGGCACAAAAACTACGAGCAGTACTTC	CASSLGHKNYEQYF
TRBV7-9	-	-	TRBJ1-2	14	TGTGCCAGCAGCCCGAAGGACAGTTACTATGGCTACACCTTC	CASSPKDSYYGYTF
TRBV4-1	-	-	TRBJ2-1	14	TGCGCCAGCAGCCAAGGGTGGGTCAACAATGAGCAGTTCTTC	CASSQGWVNNEQFF
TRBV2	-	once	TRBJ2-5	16	TGTGCCAGCAGTGATACGGCCTGGGGGCTCGGGGAGACCCAGTACTTC	CASSDTAWGLGETQYF
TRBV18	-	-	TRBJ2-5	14	TGTGCCAGCTCATCTCTCGGGGGGCCGGAGACCCAGTACTTC	CASSSLGGPETQYF
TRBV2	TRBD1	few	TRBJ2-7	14	TGTGCCAGCAGTGACCGGGACAGCTCCTACGAGCAGTACTTC	CASSDRDSSYEQYF
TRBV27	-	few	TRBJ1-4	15	TGTGCCAGCAGTTACGGCGGAGCAACTAATGAAAAACTGTTTTTT	CASSYGGATNEKLFF
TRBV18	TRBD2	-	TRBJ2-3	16	TGTGCCAGCTCACCCCGGACTGCGGGAGGCGCAGATACGCAGTATTTT	CASSPRTAGGADTQYF
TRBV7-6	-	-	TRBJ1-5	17	TGTGCCAGCAGCTTAATGGAGGGGGGTGGGATTAATCAGCCCCAGCATTTT	CASSLMEGGGINQPQHF
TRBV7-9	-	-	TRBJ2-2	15	TGTGCCAGCGGCCGCCTACAGGGGAACACCGGGGAGCTGTTTTTT	CASGRLQGNTGELFF
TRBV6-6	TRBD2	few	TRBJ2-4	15	TGTGCCAGCAGCCCTACGACTAGCGGGAGAAACATTCAGTACTTC	CASSPTTSGRNIQYF
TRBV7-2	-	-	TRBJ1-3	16	TGTGCCAGCAGCACGTGGACAGTCAGCTCTGGAAACACCATATATTTT	CASSTWTVSSGNTIYF
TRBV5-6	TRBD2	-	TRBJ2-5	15	TGTGCCAGCAGCTCAATAGCGGGAGCTTGGGGGACCCAGTACTTC	CASSSIAGAWGTQYF
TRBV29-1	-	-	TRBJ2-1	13	TGCAGCGTTGTCGGGACTTATGACAATGAGCAGTTCTTC	CSVVGTYDNEQFF
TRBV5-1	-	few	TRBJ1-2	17	TGCGCCAGCAGCTTGGGGGCCGGGGGGGCTAGTAACTATGGCTACACCTTC	CASSLGAGGASNYGYTF
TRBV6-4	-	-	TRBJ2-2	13	TGTGCCAGCAGCCCCACTAGACAAGGGGAGCTGTTTTTT	CASSPTRQGELFF
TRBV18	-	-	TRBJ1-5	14	TGTGCCAGCTCACCAGGCCTGGCCAATCAGCCCCAGCATTTT	CASSPGLANQPQHF
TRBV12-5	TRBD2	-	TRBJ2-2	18	TGTGCTAGTGGTAACCCCAACAGTGGTAGCGGGAGGAGGGGGGAGCTGTTTTTT	CASGNPNSGSGRRGELFF
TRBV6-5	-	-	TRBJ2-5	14	TGTGCCAGCACCCCCGGCCGCTACCAAGAGACCCAGTACTTC	CASTPGRYQETQYF
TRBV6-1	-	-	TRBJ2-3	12	TGTGCCAGCCCGGGGCGCCCAGATACGCAGTATTTT	CASPGRPDTQYF
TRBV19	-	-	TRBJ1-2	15	TGTGCCAGTTCGCCGGGACTCCTAAGGGGGAATGGCTACACCTTC	CASSPGLLRGNGYTF
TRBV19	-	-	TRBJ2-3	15	TGTGCCAGTAGTAGCGGGACAGAGCCCACAGATACGCAGTATTTT	CASSSGTEPTDTQYF
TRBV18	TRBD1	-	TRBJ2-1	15	TGTGCCAGCTCACCACCGGGACAGGGTGATTATGAGCAGTTCTTC	CASSPPGQGDYEQFF
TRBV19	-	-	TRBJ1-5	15	TGTGCCAGTAGTATCCAATATCACGGCAATCAGCCCCAGCATTTT	CASSIQYHGNQPQHF
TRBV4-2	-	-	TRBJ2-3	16	TGTGCCAGCAGCCAACGTTACGACCGGGACCCCGGTACGCAGTATTTT	CASSQRYDRDPGTQYF
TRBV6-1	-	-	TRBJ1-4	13	TGTGCCAGCAGTATACGAACTAATGAAAAACTGTTTTTT	CASSIRTNEKLFF
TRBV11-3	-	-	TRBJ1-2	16	TGTGCCAGCAGCTTAGGTCGGGCCGGTGCTAACTATGGCTACACCTTC	CASSLGRAGANYGYTF
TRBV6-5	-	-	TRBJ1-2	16	TGTGCCAGCAGTTACACAAGCCCACTCCTCGGGGGCGGCTACACCTTC	CASSYTSPLLGGGYTF
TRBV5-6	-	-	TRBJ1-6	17	TGTGCCAGCAGCTTGGCAGGACGGACCACCTATAATTCACCCCTCCACTTT	CASSLAGRTTYNSPLHF